In its sample, the clone carrying this T cell receptor (beta chain) was seen a few times. Its antigen is as yet unknown. The CDR3 length is 16 residues. Trimming removed 5 bases from V and 7 bases from J, with 21 bases in between. This specimen comes from a study of blood T cells in healthy people across ages. Points from the study as a whole: The recorded TCR beta diversity per million T cells decreased in a roughly linear manner with age. Strong correlation existed between TCR beta diversity and naive T cell percentage.

Donors were healthy Caucasian individuals from Russia aged about 6 to 90. Every donor contributed ten milliliters of peripheral blood by blood draw. Primed by a sample-barcoded 5' primer and a J-beta primer mix, a second PCR proceeded for about 6 to 12 cycles. TCRdb reprocessed the 5' RACE reads with MiXCR, giving one entry per CDR3 protein. Of approximately 690,000 distinct CDR3 sequences in the sample, 58% are singletons; the top ten hold more than 35%. The source of this sequence is a man between 60 and 70 years old in good health. The rearrangement joins TRBV12-3 or TRBV12-4 to TRBJ2-1; tentatively, D is TRBD2 (6 bases). Sequenced material: blood. The CDR3, as DNA: TGTGCCAGCAGTGGGGACCGGGACTTACTAACGAATGAGCAGTTCTTC. It is translated as CASSGDRDLLTNEQFF.